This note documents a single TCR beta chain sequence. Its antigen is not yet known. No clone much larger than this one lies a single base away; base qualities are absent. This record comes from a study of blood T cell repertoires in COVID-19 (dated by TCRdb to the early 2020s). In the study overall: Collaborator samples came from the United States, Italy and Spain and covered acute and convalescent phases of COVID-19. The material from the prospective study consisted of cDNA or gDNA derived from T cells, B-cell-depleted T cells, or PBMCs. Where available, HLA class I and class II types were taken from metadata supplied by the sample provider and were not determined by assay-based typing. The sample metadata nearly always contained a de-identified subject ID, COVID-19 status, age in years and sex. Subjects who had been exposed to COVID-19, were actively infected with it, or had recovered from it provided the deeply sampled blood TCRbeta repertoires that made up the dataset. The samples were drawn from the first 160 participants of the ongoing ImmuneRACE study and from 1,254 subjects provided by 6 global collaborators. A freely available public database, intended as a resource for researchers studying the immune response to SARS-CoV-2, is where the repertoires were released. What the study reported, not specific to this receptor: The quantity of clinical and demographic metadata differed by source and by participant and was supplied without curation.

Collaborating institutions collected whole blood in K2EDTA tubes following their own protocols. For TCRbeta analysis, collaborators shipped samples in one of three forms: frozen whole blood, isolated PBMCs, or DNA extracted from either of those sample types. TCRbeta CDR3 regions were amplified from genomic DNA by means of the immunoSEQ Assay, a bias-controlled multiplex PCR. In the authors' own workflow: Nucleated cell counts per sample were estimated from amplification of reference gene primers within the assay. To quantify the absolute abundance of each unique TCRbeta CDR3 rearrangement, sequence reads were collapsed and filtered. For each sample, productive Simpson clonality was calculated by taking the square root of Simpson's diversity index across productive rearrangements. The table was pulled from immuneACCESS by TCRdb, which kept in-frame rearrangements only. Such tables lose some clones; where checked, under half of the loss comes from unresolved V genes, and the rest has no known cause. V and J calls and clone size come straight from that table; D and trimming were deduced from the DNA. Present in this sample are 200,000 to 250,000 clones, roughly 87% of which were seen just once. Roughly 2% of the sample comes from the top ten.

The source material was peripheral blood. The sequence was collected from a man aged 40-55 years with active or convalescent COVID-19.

The DNA sequence is as follows: TGTGCCAGCAGCCCCGAGACAGGCGCTAACTATGGCTACACCTTC. Its protein reads: CASSPETGANYGYTF. This chain is built from TRBV6-5 and TRBJ1-2; TRBD1 is a possible D gene, resting on 6 matching bases. The junction shows trimming of 6 bases on V and 0 bases on J, plus 14 bases between the germline ends. Sequences MNHEY (CDR1) and SVGAGI (CDR2) are obtained from the germline V gene. The CDR3 measures 15 amino acids from cysteine to phenylalanine. Solely the CDR3 DNA is kept, with 45 bases framed from the first base.